Following are 9 T cell receptor beta chains from one sample sequenced in a study of blood T cell repertoires in COVID-19. Using immunoSEQ multiplex PCR, the repertoire was profiled, and TCRdb retains in-frame clones only, with some absent. The sample yields 50,000 to 60,000 clones, about 80% seen once. The sample taken for sequencing was peripheral blood. These receptors were collected from a man at least 80 years old with COVID-19, enrolled during active disease.

This chain joins TRBV5-1 and TRBJ2-3, with D perhaps TRBD1 (7 bases). Germline values: CDR1 SGHRS, CDR2 YFSETQ. CDR3 size: 14 residues. Trimming cost V 2 bases and J 4 bases, with 11 bases left between them. In DNA, the CDR3 is TGCGCCAGCAGCTTCGACAGGGAGGCAGATACGCAGTATTTT. This encodes CASSFDREADTQYF. The entire variable domain, with the rest obtained from reference TRBV5-1 and TRBJ2-3, is as follows: KAGVTQTPRYLIKTRGQQVTLSCSPISGHRSVSWYQQTPGQGLQFLFEYFSETQRNKGNFPGRFSGRQFSNSRSEMNVSTLELGDSALYLCASSFDREADTQYFGPGTRLTVL.

J is TRBJ1-4 and V is TRBV29-1, with D tentatively TRBD1 (5 bases). The CDR3 contains 11 residues. Trimming shortened V by 6 bases and J by 7 bases, and 9 bases separated the two germline ends. Germline CDR1 SQVTM, CDR2 ANQGSEA. The chain's CDR3 is CSVPDSEKLFF. As DNA, the CDR3 is TGCAGCGTACCCGACAGTGAAAAACTGTTTTTT.

This sequence joins TRBV18 and TRBJ1-2; D remains ambiguous. Germline V gene data show CDR1 as KGHSH and CDR2 as LQKENI. V lost 3 bases to trimming and J lost 3 bases, with 8 bases between them. The CDR3 runs to 13 residues. CDR3 in amino acids: CASSPEADYGYTF. The CDR3 nucleotides read TGTGCCAGCTCACCGGAGGCAGACTATGGCTACACCTTC.

The chain employs TRBV25-1 and TRBJ1-2, with TRBD1 identical over 11 bases. The V gene end was trimmed by 4 bases and the J gene end by 4 bases; junction bases not matched to a gene: 2. The germline V gene has CDR1 MGHDK and CDR2 SYGVNS. CDR3 length: 14 residues. CDR3 region: CASSGGQGGYGYTF. The DNA for the CDR3 is TGTGCCAGCAGTGGGGGACAGGGGGGCTATGGCTACACCTTC.

The chain links TRBV19 to TRBJ2-7, with TRBD1 identical over 7 bases. The CDR3 totals 13 residues. CDR1 and CDR2 (germline): LNHDA, SQIVND (reference sequence). With V trimmed by 3 bases and J by 5 bases, 4 bases remained unmatched. The CDR3 DNA sequence: TGTGCCAGTAGTATCATAGGGGGCCACGAGCAGTACGTC. Translation: CASSIIGGHEQYV.

This chain joins TRBV19 and TRBJ1-1; possibly TRBD1 for D (5 bases). The CDR3 runs 14 residues. Germline CDR1 is LNHDA and CDR2 is SQIVND (reference sequence). V was pared by 7 bases and J by 2 bases, with 14 bases between. The CDR3 DNA reads as TGTGCCAGTATACCCCCTGACAGAAACACTGAAGCTTTCTTT. Translated: CASIPPDRNTEAFF.

This clone was found once. Within the sample, other DNA sequences also encode this same CDR3. The chain recombines TRBV7-2 with TRBJ1-2; 8 bases line up with TRBD1. Germline V gives CDR1 SGHTA, CDR2 FQGNSA. This CDR3 has 14 amino acids. Losses at the gene ends were 0 bases for V and 4 bases for J; bases not matched to a gene: 1. For the CDR3, the DNA is TGTGCCAGCAGCTTAGCTGGACAGGGCTATGGCTACACCTTC. This sequence encodes CASSLAGQGYGYTF.

This clone was counted ten times or more. The gene calls are TRBV21-1 and TRBJ2-7; the table calls TRBD2, which could not be checked here. TRBV21-1 is flagged as a pseudogene. The CDR3 runs 16 residues. This CDR3 reads CASSNWGLAGTYEQYV. In DNA form, the CDR3 reads TGTGCCAGCAGCAACTGGGGACTAGCGGGAACCTACGAGCAGTACGTC.

This rearrangement joins TRBV4-3 to TRBJ2-6, with D tentatively TRBD1 (6 bases). The CDR3 extends over 20 amino acids. V gave up 0 bases and J gave up 0 bases, with 18 bases separating them. Per the germline V gene, CDR1 is LGHNA and CDR2 is YSLEER. The DNA for the CDR3 is TGCGCCAGCAGCCAAGATCAGGTCCCAGGGGATATCTCTGGGGCCAACGTCCTGACTTTC. Translation gives CASSQDQVPGDISGANVLTF.